This TCR beta chain was profiled in a study of cytomegalovirus exposure and HLA in healthy donors. As for this clone: Its cognate antigen is unknown.

Trimming shortened V by 5 bases and J by 6 bases, and 13 bases separated the two germline ends. Germline assignment: CDR1 SGHTA and CDR2 FQGNSA. The CDR3 loop spans 13 amino acids. It was with 60 Vbeta and 13 Jbeta primers that the PCR ran. Using immunoSEQ multiplex PCR, the repertoire was profiled, and TCRdb retains in-frame clones only, with some absent. The sample table sets out around 100,000 clones. Study conclusions and caveats: HLA alleles showed associations with around 15,000 TCR beta sequences in a later analysis, at a 0.05 false discovery rate.

Sequencing used PBMCs. This receptor was identified in a man aged 45-65 years in good health and CMV-seronegative. The chain is built from TRBV7-2 and TRBJ1-2; no clear D. The CDR3 nucleotides read TGTGCCAGCAGCGACGGCGGGTCTCATGGCTACACCTTC. Amino acids: CASSDGGSHGYTF.